In its sample, the clone carrying this T cell receptor beta chain was seen many times. No antigen is known for it. This sample is part of a study of CD8 T cells in ankylosing spondylitis. General study findings and limits: Significant enrichment of disease-linked clones was reported in matched ankylosing spondylitis synovial fluid.

TCRdb re-called the 5' RACE reads with MiXCR, one entry per CDR3 protein. In the table there are more than 200,000 distinct CDR3 sequences, roughly 25% of which are singletons. There are 12 residues in the CDR3. The J segment lost 15 bases and the V segment lost 7 bases, leaving 11 bases of the junction unmatched. The sequence came from a male donor with ankylosing spondylitis or in good health (not recorded which). Sample: blood, either unsorted or a sorted T cell fraction (not recorded which). The V and J genes are TRBV12-3 or TRBV12-4 and TRBJ2-1; 8 nucleotides align to TRBD1. Here the CDR3 DNA reads TGTGCCAGCAAAACGGGGCAGGGGGCTGCGTTCTTC. This encodes CASKTGQGAAFF.